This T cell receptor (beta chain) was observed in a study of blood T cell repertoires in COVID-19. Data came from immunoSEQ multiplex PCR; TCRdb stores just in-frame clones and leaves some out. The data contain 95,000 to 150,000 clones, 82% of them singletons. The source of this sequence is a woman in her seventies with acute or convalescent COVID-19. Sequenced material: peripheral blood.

The DNA for the CDR3 is TGCAGCGTGAAACAGGGCTACGAGCAGTACTTC. Translating gives CSVKQGYEQYF. The rearrangement joins TRBV29-1 to TRBJ2-7; tentatively, D is TRBD1 (6 bases). The germline gives CDR1 SQVTM, CDR2 ANQGSEA. The CDR3 is 11 residues long. Trimming cost V 6 bases and J 3 bases, with 9 bases left between them.